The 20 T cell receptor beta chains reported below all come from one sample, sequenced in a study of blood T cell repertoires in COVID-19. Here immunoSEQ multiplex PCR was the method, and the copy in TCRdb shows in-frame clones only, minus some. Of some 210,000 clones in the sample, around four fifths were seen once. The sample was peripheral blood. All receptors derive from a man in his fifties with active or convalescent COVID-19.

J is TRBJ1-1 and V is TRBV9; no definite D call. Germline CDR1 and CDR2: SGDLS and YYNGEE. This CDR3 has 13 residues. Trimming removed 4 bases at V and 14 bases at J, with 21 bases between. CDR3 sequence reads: CASSPPTETRVFF. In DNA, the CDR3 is TGTGCCAGCAGCCCACCTACAGAGACCCGCGTCTTCTTT.

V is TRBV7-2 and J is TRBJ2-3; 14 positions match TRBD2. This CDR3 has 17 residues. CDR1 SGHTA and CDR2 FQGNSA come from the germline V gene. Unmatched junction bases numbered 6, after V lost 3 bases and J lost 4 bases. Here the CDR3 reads CASSLTSGRAQPDTQYF. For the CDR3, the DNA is TGTGCCAGCAGCTTGACTAGCGGGAGGGCCCAACCAGATACGCAGTATTTT.

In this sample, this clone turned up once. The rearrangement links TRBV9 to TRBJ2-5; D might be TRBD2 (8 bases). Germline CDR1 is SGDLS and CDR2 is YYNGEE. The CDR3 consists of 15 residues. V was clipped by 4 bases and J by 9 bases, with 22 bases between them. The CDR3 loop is CASSPPGQAGGAQYF. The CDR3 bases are TGTGCCAGCAGCCCCCCCGGACAGGCCGGGGGGGCCCAGTACTTC.

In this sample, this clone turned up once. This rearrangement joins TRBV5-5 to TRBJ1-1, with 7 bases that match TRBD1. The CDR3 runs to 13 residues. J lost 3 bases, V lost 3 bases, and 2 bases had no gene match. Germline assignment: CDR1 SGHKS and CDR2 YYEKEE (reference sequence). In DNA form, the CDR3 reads TGTGCCAGCAGCTACGGGACAGACACTGAAGCTTTCTTT. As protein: CASSYGTDTEAFF.

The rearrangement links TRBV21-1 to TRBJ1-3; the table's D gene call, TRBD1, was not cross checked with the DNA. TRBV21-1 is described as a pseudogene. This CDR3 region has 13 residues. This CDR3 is CASIRNSGNTIYF. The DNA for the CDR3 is TGTGCCAGCATCAGAAACTCTGGAAACACCATATATTTT.

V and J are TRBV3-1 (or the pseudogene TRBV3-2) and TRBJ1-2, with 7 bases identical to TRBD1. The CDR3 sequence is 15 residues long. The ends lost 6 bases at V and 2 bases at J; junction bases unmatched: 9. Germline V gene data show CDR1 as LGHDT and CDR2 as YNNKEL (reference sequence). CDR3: CASSPELRGNYGYTF. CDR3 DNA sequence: TGTGCCAGCAGTCCAGAACTCAGGGGGAACTATGGCTACACCTTC.

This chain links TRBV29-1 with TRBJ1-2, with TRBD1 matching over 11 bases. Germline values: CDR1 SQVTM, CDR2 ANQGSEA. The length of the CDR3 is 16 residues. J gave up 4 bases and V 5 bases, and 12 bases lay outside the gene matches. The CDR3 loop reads CSVLGGGTGGIYGYTF. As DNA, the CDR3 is TGCAGCGTTCTAGGGGGAGGGACAGGGGGTATCTATGGCTACACCTTC.

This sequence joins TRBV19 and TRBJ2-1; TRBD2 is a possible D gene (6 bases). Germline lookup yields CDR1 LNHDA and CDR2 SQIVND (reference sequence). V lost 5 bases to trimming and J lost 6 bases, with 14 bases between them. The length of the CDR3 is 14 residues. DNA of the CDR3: TGTGCCAGTAGTCGGTCCCACGGGGGCAATGAGCAGTTCTTC. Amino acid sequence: CASSRSHGGNEQFF.

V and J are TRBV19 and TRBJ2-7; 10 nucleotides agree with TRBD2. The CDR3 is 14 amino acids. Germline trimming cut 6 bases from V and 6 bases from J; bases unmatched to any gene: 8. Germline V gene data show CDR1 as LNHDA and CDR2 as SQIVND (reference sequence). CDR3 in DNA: TGTGCCAGTAGACCGCTAGCGGGAGACCCCGAGCAGTACTTC. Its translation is CASRPLAGDPEQYF.

This CDR3 is CASSIDLRREEKLFF. The CDR3 bases are TGTGCCAGTAGTATAGATCTGAGGAGGGAAGAAAAACTGTTTTTT. The V gene is TRBV19, the J gene TRBJ1-4; D not resolved. The germline V and J ends were trimmed by 0 bases and 8 bases, with 13 bases remaining between them. CDR3 length: 15 residues. Germline CDR1 LNHDA, CDR2 SQIVND (reference sequence).

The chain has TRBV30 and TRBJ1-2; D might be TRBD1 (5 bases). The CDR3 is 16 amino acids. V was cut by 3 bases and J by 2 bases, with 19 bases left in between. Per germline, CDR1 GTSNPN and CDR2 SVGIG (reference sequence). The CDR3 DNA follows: TGTGCCTGGAGGGCGGGGCTGACAGTGGAGAACTATGGCTACACCTTC. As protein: CAWRAGLTVENYGYTF.

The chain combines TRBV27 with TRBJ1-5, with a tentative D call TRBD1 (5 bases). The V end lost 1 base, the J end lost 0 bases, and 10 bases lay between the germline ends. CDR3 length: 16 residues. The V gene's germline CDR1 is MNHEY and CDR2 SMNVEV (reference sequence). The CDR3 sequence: CASSLYAGNSNQPQHF. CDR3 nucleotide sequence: TGTGCCAGCAGTTTATATGCAGGGAATAGCAATCAGCCCCAGCATTTT.

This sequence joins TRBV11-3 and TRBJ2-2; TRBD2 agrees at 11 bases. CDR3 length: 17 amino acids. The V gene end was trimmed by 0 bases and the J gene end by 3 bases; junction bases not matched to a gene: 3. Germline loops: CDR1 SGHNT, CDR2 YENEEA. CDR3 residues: CASSLDPGLADTGELFF. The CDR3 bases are TGTGCCAGCAGCTTAGATCCGGGACTAGCGGACACCGGGGAGCTGTTTTTT.

Here the CDR3 reads CASSLGLAANEQFF. As DNA, the CDR3 is TGTGCCAGCAGCTTGGGACTAGCGGCCAATGAGCAGTTCTTC. The chain recombines TRBV11-3 with TRBJ2-1, with TRBD2 matching over 11 bases. The CDR3 runs 14 residues. Losses at the gene ends were 3 bases for V and 6 bases for J; bases not matched to a gene: 1. Germline CDR1 and CDR2: SGHNT and YENEEA.

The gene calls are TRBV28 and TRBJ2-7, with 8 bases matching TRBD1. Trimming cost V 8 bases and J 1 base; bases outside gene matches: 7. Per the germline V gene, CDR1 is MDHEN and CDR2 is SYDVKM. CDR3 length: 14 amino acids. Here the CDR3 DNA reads TGTGCCAGCTTCCGGACAGGGCAATCCTACGAGCAGTACTTC. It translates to CASFRTGQSYEQYF.

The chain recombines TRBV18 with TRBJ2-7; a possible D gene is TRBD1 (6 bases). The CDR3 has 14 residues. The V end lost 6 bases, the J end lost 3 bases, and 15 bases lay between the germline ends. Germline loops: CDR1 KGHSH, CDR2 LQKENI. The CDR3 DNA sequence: TGTGCCAGCTCCGCGGACAGACCTAACTACGAGCAGTACTTC. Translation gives CASSADRPNYEQYF. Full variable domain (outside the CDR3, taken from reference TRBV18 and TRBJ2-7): NAGVMQNPRHLVRRRGQEARLRCSPMKGHSHVYWYRQLPEEGLKFMVYLQKENIIDESGMPKERFSAEFPKEGPSILRIQQVVRGDSAAYFCASSADRPNYEQYFGPGTRLTVT.

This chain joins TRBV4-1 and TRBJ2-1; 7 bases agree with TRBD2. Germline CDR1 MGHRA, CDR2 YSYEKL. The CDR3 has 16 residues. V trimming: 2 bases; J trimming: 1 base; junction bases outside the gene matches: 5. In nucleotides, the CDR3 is TGCGCCAGCAGCCAACCCAGCGGGGTGTCCTACAATGAGCAGTTCTTC. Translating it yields CASSQPSGVSYNEQFF.

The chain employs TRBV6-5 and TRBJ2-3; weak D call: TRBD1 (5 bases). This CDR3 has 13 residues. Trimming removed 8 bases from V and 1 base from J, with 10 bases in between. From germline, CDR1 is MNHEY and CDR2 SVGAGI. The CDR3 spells CASVLRGTDTQYF. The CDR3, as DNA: TGTGCCAGCGTACTCAGGGGCACAGATACGCAGTATTTT.

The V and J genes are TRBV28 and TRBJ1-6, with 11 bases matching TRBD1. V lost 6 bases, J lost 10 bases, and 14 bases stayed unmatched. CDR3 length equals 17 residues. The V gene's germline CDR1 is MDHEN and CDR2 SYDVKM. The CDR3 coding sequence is TGTGCCAGCAGCCCCTTTGGGACAGGGGGAAGTAGGTCACCCCTCCACTTT. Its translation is CASSPFGTGGSRSPLHF.

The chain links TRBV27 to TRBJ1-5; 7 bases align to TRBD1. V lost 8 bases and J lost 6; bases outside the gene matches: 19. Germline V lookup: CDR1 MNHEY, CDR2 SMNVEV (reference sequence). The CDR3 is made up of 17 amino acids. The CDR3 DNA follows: TGTGCCAGCCGATTATGGGGAGAGGGGGCAGTAGGTCAGCCCCAGCATTTT. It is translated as CASRLWGEGAVGQPQHF.